This T cell receptor beta chain originates from a study of shared clonotypes between healthy human individuals. The naive CD8 fraction comprised CD45RO-negative cells positively selected for CCR7 and excluded terminally differentiated effector memory CD45RA+ cells. Study results and caveats: Lower generation probabilities were found for non-shared clonotypes than for those shared by all four donors. Memory subsets generally showed smaller estimated richness than naive subsets did. Large sequencing depth failed to make sorted-subset sequencing complete, rarefaction showed.

Once extracted for a subset, genomic DNA was divided evenly among several immunoSEQ plates. Sequenced by immunoSEQ multiplex PCR; TCRdb stores in-frame clones only, minus some. The table lists more than 2 million clones, approximately 92% of them singletons. Remarks on this clone: Its antigen is undetermined.

J gave up 4 bases and V 5 bases, and 7 bases lay outside the gene matches. The CDR3 extends over 14 amino acids. Germline V lookup: CDR1 MDHEN, CDR2 SYDVKM. This sequence joins TRBV28 and TRBJ1-2, with 7 bases aligning to TRBD1. Sequences were obtained from naive CD8+ T cells from PBMCs. The TCR sequence derives from a man younger than 30 in good health. Some clones in this sample may be carry-over from other donors' samples. Here the CDR3 reads CASSPGTAVYGYTF. In nucleotides, the CDR3 is TGTGCCAGCAGTCCAGGGACAGCGGTCTATGGCTACACCTTC.